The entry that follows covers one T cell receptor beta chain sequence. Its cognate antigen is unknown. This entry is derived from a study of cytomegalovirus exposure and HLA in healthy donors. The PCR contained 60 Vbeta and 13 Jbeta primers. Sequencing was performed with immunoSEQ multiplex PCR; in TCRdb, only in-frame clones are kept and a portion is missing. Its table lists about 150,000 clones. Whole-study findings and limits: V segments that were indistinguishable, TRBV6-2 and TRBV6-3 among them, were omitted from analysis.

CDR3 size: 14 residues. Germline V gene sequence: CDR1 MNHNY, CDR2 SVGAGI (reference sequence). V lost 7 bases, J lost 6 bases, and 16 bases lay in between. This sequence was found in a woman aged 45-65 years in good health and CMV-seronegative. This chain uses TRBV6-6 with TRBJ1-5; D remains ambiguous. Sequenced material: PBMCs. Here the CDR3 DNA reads TGTGCCAGCAATTTAAGGGCTGGAGGTCAGCCCCAGCATTTT. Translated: CASNLRAGGQPQHF.